This TCR beta chain came from a study of human T cells and chemical hapten exposure (dated by TCRdb to about 2021). For the wider study: For sensitization, 2% DPC in acetone was applied to an approximately 2 cm by approximately 2 cm area of upper inner arm skin. This study followed changes in the peripheral blood TCR repertoire in vivo during primary and secondary sensitization of alopecia patients to the hapten diphenylcyclopropenone (DPC). Most of the patients in the cohort were female, and the cohort covered alopecia areata with under or over 50% scalp involvement, alopecia totalis and alopecia universalis. Roughly 30 alopecia patients provided blood for TCR sequencing at one to four time points (pre-sensitization, 2, 6 and 24 weeks). Throughout the study period of about 22 weeks, patients also received therapeutic DPC doses to the scalp every week. Libraries were pooled for sequencing, and variation in per-sample TCR yields was attributed mainly to small differences in library volumes within the pool. Patch testing was performed on the upper back with Finn chambers containing 0.01% DPC, and the patch tests were scored after 6 days according to International Contact Dermatitis Research Group standards. Blood was sampled from patients pre-sensitization (week 0) and at 2, 6 and about 24 weeks after DPC sensitization. What the research found in general, with its limitations: Significantly more large CDR3 similarity clusters were formed by expanded TCRs than by pre-sensitization or healthy control sets, consistent with antigen-driven responses. The number of PT1 expanded TCRs positively correlated with patch test score, significant at thresholds 8, 16 and 32 but not 4. Because all patients had alopecia, a presumed autoimmune disease, the immune response of the patients might differ from that of healthy individuals. Repeated subsampling changed both the strength of the expansion versus patch-test correlation and the threshold at which that correlation became significant. DPC sensitization did not change how many TCRs were above 1 in 1000 frequency, and no evidence was found of alterations in global repertoire structure.

CDR3 length: 13 amino acids, cysteine to phenylalanine. The kept DNA is CDR3 alone, 39 bases in frame from the first base. CDR1 and CDR2, per the germline V gene (reference sequence), are MNHEY and SMNVEV. For this chain, trimming is 8 bases at the V end and 9 bases at the J end, and the number of junction bases without a gene match is 11. A note on this clonotype: Its cognate antigen has yet to be identified. Base qualities are not provided; no much larger clone lies one nucleotide away.

Per the publication, the time point label means: patch test 3, about 24 weeks after DPC sensitization. The treatment or condition label here, explained by the study, means: therapeutic diphenylcyclopropenone sensitization with weekly scalp DPC. At each patch-test visit, blood was drawn before the patch test was applied. Eligible patients were aged 18 to 70, diagnosed with alopecia, deemed suitable for DPC therapy, and excluded if pregnant. Total RNA was extracted from unfractionated whole blood collected in Tempus Blood RNA tubes. Libraries were made using RACE. Sequencing took place on a NextSeq 500. During library preparation, unique molecular identifiers were attached to individual cDNA molecules so that TCRs could be counted in a quantitative, reproducible way. Each blood RNA sample was used to sequence both TCR alpha and TCR beta chains. Per the authors' processing: The median number of TCRs per sample was 95,638, ranging from about 20,000 to 700,000. The Decombinator software suite was used to annotate V, J and CDR3 in the TCR reads. To make PS versus PT1 abundance plots, every sample was subsampled to the same number of TCRs (28,000). Expanded TCRs were defined as absent before sensitization and observed at least eight times at the 2-week time point. TCRdb reran the public reads through fastp at Q25 and MiXCR, keeping productive beta chains. Rows are unified per CDR3 protein, each entry keeping the most common DNA and genes. In this record, the V and J calls reflect TCRdb's handling and not the investigators' own analysis. The sample table shows about 82,000 distinct CDR3 sequences, and about 10% are seen once. The top ten clonotypes cover around 3.8% of the sample.

Material: whole blood, obtained in connection with sensitization to the hapten diphenylcyclopropenone (DPC). The chain is encoded by TRBV27 joined to TRBJ2-5; TRBD2 agrees with 8 junctional bases. The receptor was isolated from a woman aged 45-59 years with alopecia areata. Some clones in this sample may be carry-over from other donors' samples. The DNA is as follows: TGTGCCAGCGGACCGGGACTAGATTTGGCCCAGTACTTC. It specifies CASGPGLDLAQYF.